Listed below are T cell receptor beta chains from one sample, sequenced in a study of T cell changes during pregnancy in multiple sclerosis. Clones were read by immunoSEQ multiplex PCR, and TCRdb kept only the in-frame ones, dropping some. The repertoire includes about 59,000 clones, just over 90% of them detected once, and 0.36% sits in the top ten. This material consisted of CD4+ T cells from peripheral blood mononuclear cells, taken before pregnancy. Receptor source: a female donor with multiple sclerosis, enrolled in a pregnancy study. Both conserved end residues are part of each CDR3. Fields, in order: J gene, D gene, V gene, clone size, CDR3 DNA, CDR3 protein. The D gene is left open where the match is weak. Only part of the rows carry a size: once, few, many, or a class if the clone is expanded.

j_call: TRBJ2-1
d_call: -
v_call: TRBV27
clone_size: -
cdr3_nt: TGTGCCAGCAGTCCCGGCAGGGTTGGGATTCGGTATGAGCAGTTCTTC
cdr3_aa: CASSPGRVGIRYEQFF

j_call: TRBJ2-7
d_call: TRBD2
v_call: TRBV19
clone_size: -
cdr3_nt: TGTGCCAGTAGTTACCAAGCGGGGCATCCCTACGAGCAGTACTTC
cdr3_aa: CASSYQAGHPYEQYF

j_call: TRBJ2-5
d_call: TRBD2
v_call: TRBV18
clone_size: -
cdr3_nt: TGTGCCTCCTCAGGGGCAGCGGGAGCGGGAGAGACCCAGTACTTC
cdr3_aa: CASSGAAGAGETQYF

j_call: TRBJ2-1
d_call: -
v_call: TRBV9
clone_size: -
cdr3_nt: TGTGCCAGCAGCGCACGTCGGAATGAGCAGTTCTTC
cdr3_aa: CASSARRNEQFF

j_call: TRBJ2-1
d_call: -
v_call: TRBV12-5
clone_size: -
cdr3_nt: TGTGCTAGTGGTTCCCTCGGGGTGGTGGGTGAGCAGTTCTTC
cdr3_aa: CASGSLGVVGEQFF

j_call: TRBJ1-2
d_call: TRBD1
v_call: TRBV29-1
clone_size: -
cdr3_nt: TGCAGCGTTGAGTGGTCAGGGGGAGACTATGGCTACACCTTC
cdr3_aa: CSVEWSGGDYGYTF

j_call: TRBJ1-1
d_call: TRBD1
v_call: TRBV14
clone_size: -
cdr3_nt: TGTGCCAGCAGCGAAGCCGGGACAGGGTCGATGAATACTGAAGCTTTCTTT
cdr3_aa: CASSEAGTGSMNTEAFF

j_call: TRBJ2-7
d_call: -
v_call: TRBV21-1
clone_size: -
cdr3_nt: TGTGCCAGCAGCGGAGGACAGGGATTGGACGAGCAGTACTTC
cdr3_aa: CASSGGQGLDEQYF

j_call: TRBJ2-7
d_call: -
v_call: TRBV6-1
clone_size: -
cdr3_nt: TGTGCCAGCAGTGAACGGGGTTACGAGCAGTACTTC
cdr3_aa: CASSERGYEQYF

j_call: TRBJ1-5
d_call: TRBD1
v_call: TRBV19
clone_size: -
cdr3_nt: TGTGCCAGTAGTTGGGGGACAGATTGGAATCAGCCCCAGCATTTT
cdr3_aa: CASSWGTDWNQPQHF

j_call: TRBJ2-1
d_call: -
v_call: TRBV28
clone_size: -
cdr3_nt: TGTGCCAGCAGGCCGCAGGGTGTTGGGTACAATGAGCAGTTCTTC
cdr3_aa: CASRPQGVGYNEQFF

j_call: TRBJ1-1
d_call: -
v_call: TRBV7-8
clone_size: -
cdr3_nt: TGTGCCAGCAGCTTAGGACAGGCTAACACTGAAGCTTTCTTT
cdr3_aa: CASSLGQANTEAFF

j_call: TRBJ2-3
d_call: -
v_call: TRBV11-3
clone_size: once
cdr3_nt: TGTGCCAGCAGCTTAGTTTTTGGAGCCCATACCACAGATACGCAGTATTTT
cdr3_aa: CASSLVFGAHTTDTQYF

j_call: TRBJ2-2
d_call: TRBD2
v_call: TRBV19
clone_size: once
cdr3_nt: TGTGCCAGTAGCACGGGCTCGGGACTACTCGCGGCCGGGGAGCTGTTTTTT
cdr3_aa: CASSTGSGLLAAGELFF

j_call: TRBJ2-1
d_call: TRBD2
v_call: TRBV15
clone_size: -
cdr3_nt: TGTGCCACCAGCAGAGAGTTAGCGGGAGGGAGGCATGAGCAGTTCTTC
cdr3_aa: CATSRELAGGRHEQFF

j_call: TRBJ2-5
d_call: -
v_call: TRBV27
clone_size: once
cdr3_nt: TGTGCCAGCAGTTTCTGGGGGAGGCAAGAGACCCAGTACTTC
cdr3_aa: CASSFWGRQETQYF

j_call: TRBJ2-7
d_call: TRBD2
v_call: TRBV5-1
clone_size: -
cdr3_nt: TGCGCCAGCAGCTTACTAGCGGGAGGTCCCTACGAGCAGTACTTC
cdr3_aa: CASSLLAGGPYEQYF

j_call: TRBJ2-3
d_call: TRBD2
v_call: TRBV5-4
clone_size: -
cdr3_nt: TGTGCCAGCAGCTTGGGCACCAGCGGGAGGACCACAGATACGCAGTATTTT
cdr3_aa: CASSLGTSGRTTDTQYF

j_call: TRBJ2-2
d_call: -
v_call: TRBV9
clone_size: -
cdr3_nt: TGTGCCAGCAGCGGCAGCGGTGAGAGCACCGGGGAGCTGTTTTTT
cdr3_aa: CASSGSGESTGELFF

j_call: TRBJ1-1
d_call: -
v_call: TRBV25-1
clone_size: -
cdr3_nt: TGTGCCAGCAGTACCACAGGGACTGAAGCTTTCTTT
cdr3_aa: CASSTTGTEAFF

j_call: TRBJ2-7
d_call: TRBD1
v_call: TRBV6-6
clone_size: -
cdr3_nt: TGTGCCAGCAAGACAGGGGGAGGGTACGAGCAGTACTTC
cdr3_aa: CASKTGGGYEQYF

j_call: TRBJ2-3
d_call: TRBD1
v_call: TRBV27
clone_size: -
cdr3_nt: TGTGCCAGCAGTCCCCGCCCCGGGACAGGGAAAACAGATACGCAGTATTTT
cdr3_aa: CASSPRPGTGKTDTQYF

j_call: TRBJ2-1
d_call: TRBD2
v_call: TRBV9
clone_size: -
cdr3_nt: TGTGCCAGCAGCCTCCCGACCAGCGGGAGAGGAAATGAGCAGTTCTTC
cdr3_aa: CASSLPTSGRGNEQFF

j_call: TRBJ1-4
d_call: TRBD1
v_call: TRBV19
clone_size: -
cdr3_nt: TGTGCCAGTGCGACAGGGATAAATGAAAAACTGTTTTTT
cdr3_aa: CASATGINEKLFF

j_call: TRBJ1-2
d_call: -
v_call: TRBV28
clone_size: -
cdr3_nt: TGTGCCAGCAGTGGGAGTGACGGAGATTATGGCTACACCTTC
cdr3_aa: CASSGSDGDYGYTF

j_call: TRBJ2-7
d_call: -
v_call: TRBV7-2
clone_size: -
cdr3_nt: TGTGCCAGCAGCTCCCGGGTAGCGAACCCTGTCGAGCAGTACTTC
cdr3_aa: CASSSRVANPVEQYF

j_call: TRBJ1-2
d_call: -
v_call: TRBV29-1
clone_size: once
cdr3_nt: TGCGGCACAGAGGGCTATGGCTACACCTTC
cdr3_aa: CGTEGYGYTF

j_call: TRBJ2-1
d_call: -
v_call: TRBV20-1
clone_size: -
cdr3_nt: TGCAGTGTTGGCACTAGCACTGAGCAGTTCTTC
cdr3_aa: CSVGTSTEQFF

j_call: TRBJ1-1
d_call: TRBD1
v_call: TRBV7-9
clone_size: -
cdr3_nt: TGTGCCAGCAGCCAAAGTGGGACAGATGAAGCTTTCTTT
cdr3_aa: CASSQSGTDEAFF

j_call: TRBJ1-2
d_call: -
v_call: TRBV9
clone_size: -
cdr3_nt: TGTGCCAGCAGCGTAGTTGGGGCAAACTATGGCTACACCTTC
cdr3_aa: CASSVVGANYGYTF

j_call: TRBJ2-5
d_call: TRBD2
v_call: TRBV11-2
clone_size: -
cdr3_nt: TGTGCCAGCAGCTTAGTTCCGGGACTAGCTGTCGAGACCCAGTACTTC
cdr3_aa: CASSLVPGLAVETQYF

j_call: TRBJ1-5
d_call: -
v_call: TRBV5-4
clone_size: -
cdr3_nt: TGTGCCAGCAGTATACATGGACAGCCCGGAGGCAATCAGCCCCAGCATTTT
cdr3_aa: CASSIHGQPGGNQPQHF

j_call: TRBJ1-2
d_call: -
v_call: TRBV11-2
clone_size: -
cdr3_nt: TGTGCCAGCAGCTTAGCGATGCTTGGAGGTGCTGCTAACTATGGCTACACCTTC
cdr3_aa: CASSLAMLGGAANYGYTF

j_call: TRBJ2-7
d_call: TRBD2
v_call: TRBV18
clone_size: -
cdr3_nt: TGTGCCAGCTCACCTGCTACGGGCGGGAGGTTCAGCTCCTACGAGCAGTACTTC
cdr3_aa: CASSPATGGRFSSYEQYF

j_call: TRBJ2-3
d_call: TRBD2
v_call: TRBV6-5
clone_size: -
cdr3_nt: TGTGCCAGCAGTTACGGCGGACTAGCAGATACGCAGTATTTT
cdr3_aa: CASSYGGLADTQYF

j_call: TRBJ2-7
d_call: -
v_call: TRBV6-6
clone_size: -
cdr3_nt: TGTGCCAGCAGGGGTTACGTACAGAGATCGTCCTACGAGCAGTACTTC
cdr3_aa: CASRGYVQRSSYEQYF

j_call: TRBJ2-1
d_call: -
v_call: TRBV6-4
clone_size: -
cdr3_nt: TGTGCCAGCAGGGGGGAGGATTTGGACAATGAGCAGTTCTTC
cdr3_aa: CASRGEDLDNEQFF

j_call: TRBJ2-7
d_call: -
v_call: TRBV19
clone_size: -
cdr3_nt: TGTGCCAGTAGTATAGATCTGTCGGCAGGGAAGTACGAGCAGTACTTC
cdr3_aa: CASSIDLSAGKYEQYF

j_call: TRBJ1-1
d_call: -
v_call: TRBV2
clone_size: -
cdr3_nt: TGTGCCAGCAGCCTCGGGGGGAACACTGAAGCTTTCTTT
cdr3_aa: CASSLGGNTEAFF

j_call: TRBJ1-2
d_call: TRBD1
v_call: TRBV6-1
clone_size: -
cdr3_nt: TGTGCCAGCAGTGATGAGGCAGGGGGCGCCTATGGCTACACCTTC
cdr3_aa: CASSDEAGGAYGYTF

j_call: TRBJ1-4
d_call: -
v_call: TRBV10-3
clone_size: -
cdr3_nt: TGTGCCATCAGTGGGGGGCCCTCCACTAATGAAAAACTGTTTTTT
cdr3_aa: CAISGGPSTNEKLFF

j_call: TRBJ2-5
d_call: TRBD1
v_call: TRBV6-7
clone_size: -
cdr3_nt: TGTGCCAGCAGACCTAAATCCAGGGGGTCCCAAGAGACCCAGTACTTC
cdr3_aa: CASRPKSRGSQETQYF

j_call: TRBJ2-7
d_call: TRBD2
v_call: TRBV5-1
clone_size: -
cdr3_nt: TGCGCCAGCAGATACGCGGGACGGGGGGTCTACGAGCAGTACTTC
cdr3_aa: CASRYAGRGVYEQYF

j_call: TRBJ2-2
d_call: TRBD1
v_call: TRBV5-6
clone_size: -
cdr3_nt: TGTGCCAGCAGCTTAAGAATTGGGACAGAGGGGGCCGGGGAGCTGTTTTTT
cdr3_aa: CASSLRIGTEGAGELFF

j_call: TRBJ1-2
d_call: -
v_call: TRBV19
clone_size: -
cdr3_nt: TGTGCCAGTAGTATTTACTCCAGCCAGGCCAACTATGGCTACACCTTC
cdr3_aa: CASSIYSSQANYGYTF

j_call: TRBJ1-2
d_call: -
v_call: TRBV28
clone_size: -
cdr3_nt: TGTGCCAGCAGTTTAGCCCCCGGGGGCTACACCTTC
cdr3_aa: CASSLAPGGYTF

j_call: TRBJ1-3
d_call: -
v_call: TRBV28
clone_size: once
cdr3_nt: TGTGCCAGCAGTTTATGGACAGGTGGAAACACCATATATTTT
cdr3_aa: CASSLWTGGNTIYF

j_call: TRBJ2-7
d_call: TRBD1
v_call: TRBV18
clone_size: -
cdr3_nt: TGTGCCAGCTCACTAGGACAGGACTTCTACGAGCAGTACTTC
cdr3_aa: CASSLGQDFYEQYF

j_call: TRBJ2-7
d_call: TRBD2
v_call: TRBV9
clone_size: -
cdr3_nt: TGTGCCAGCAGCGCCCTTAGCGGGAACTACGAGCAGTACTTC
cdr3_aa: CASSALSGNYEQYF

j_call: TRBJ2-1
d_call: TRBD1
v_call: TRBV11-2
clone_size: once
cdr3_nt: TGTGCCAGCAGCCCCATGGGACAGGGGTTTTTCAATGAGCAGTTCTTC
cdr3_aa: CASSPMGQGFFNEQFF

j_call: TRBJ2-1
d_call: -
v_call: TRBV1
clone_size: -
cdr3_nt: TGCACCAGCAGCCAAGATCATCGGATCCCGGGACTAGCGTACCACAATGAGCAGTTCTTC
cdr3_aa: CTSSQDHRIPGLAYHNEQFF

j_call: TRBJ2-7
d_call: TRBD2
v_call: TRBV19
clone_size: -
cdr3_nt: TGTGCCAGTAGTATTGGGAGCGGGAGGGCCTACGAGCAGTACTTC
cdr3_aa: CASSIGSGRAYEQYF